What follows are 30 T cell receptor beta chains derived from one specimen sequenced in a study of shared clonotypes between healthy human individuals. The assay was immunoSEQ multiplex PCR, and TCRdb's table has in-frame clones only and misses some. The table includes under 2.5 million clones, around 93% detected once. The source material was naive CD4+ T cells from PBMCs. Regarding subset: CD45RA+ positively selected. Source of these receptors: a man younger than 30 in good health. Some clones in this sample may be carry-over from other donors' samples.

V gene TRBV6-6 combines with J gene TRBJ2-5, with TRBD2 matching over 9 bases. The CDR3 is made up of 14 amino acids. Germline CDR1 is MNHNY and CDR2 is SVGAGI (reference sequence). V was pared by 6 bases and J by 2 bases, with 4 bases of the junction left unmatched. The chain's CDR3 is CASRTSGNQETQYF. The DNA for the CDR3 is TGTGCCAGCAGGACTAGCGGAAATCAAGAGACCCAGTACTTC.

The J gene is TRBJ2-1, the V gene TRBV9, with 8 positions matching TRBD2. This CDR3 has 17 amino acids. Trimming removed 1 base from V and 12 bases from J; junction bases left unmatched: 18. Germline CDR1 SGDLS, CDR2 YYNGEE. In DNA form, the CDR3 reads TGTGCCAGCAGCGTAACCGTGCACGCGGGAGGCTGGGGGTTGCAGTTCTTC. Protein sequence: CASSVTVHAGGWGLQFF. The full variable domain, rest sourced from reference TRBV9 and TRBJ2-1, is DSGVTQTPKHLITATGQRVTLRCSPRSGDLSVYWYQQSLDQGLQFLIQYYNGEERAKGNILERFSAQQFPDLHSELNLSSLELGDSALYFCASSVTVHAGGWGLQFFGPGTRLTVL.

CDR3 bases: TGCGCCAGCAGTCTCACTGGGGTTGATACGCAGTATTTT. This gives the protein CASSLTGVDTQYF. The gene calls are TRBV4-1 and TRBJ2-3; the D is unclear. Germline V gene lookup returns CDR1 MGHRA and CDR2 YSYEKL. V was pared by 6 bases and J by 6 bases, with 13 bases between. CDR3 size: 13 residues.

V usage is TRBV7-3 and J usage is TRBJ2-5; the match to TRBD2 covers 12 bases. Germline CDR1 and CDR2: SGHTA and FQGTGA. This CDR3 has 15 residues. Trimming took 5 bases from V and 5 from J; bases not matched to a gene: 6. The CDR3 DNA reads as TGTGCCAGCAGCCATAGACTAGCGGGAGATGAGACCCAGTACTTC. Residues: CASSHRLAGDETQYF.

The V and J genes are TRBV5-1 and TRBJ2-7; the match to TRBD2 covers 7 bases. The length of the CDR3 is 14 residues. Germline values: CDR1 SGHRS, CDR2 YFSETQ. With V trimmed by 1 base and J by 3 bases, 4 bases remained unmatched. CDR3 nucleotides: TGCGCCAGCAGCTTGACCCGGGGGGTCTACGAGCAGTACTTC. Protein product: CASSLTRGVYEQYF.

CDR3 residues: CASSSNRGEQYF. CDR3 DNA: TGTGCCAGCAGCTCAAACAGGGGAGAGCAGTACTTC. V is TRBV5-5 and J is TRBJ2-7; 7 bases are a match to TRBD1. The V gene end was trimmed by 3 bases and the J gene end by 7 bases; junction bases not matched to a gene: 4. Germline CDR1 reads SGHKS; CDR2 reads YYEKEE (reference sequence). The CDR3 is made up of 12 amino acids.

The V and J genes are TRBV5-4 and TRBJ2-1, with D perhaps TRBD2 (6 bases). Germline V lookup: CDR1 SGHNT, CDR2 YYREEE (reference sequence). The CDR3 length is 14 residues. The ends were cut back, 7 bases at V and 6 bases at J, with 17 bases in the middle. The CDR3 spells CASDPGGAANEQFF. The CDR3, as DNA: TGTGCCAGCGACCCCGGGGGAGCAGCCAATGAGCAGTTCTTC.

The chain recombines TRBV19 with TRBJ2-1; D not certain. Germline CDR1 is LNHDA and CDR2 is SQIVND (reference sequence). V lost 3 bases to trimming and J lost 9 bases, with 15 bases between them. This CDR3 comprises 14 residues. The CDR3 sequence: CASSILFGGTEQFF. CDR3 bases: TGTGCCAGTAGTATTTTATTCGGTGGCACTGAGCAGTTCTTC.

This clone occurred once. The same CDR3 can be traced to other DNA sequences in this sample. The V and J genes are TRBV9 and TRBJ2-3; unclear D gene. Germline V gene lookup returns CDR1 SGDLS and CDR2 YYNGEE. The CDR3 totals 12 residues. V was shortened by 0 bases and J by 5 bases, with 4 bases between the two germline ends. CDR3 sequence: CASSVGIDTQYF. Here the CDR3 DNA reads TGTGCCAGCAGCGTAGGAATAGATACGCAGTATTTT.

CDR3 sequence (DNA): TGTGCCAGCTCACTTAGTTGGGGCTACAATGAGCAGTTCTTC. Translation gives CASSLSWGYNEQFF. The chain uses TRBV18 and TRBJ2-1, with unresolved D. V was cut by 4 bases and J by 3 bases, with 10 bases left in between. Per germline, CDR1 KGHSH and CDR2 LQKENI. The CDR3 covers 14 residues.

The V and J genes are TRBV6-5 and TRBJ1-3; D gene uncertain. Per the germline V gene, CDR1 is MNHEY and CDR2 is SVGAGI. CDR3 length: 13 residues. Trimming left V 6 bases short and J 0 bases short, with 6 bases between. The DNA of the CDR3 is TGTGCCAGCAGGTGGACCTCTGGAAACACCATATATTTT. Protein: CASRWTSGNTIYF.

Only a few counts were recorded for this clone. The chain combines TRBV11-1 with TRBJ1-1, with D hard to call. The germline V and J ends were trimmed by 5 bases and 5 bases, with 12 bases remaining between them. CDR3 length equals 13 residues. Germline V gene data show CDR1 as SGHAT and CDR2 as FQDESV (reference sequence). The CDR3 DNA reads TGTGCCAGCAGCACCGTGCCGACAACTGAAGCTTTCTTT. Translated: CASSTVPTTEAFF.

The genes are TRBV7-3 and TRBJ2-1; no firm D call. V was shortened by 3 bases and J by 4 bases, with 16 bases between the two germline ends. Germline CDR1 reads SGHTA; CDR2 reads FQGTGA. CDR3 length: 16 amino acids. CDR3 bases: TGTGCCAGCAGCTTGCAACTCCCGTTAACTTACAATGAGCAGTTCTTC. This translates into CASSLQLPLTYNEQFF.

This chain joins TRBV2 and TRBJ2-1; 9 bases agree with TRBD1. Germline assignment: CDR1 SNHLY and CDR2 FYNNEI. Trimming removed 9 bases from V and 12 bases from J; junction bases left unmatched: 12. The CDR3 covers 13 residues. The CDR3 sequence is CASRQGVNTGQFF. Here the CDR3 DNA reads TGTGCCAGTCGACAGGGGGTTAATACGGGGCAGTTCTTC.

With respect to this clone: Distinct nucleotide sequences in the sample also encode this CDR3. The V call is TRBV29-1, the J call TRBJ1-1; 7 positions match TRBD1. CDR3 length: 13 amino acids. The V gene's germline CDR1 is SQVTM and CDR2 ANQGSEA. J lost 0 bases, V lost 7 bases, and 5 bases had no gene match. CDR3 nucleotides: TGCAGCGCCGGGGGACAGTTGAACACTGAAGCTTTCTTT. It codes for CSAGGQLNTEAFF.

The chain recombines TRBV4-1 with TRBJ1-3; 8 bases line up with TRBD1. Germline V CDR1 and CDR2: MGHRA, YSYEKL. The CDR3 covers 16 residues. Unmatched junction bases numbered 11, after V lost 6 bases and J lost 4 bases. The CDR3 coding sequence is TGCGCCAGCAGGCTAATGTTATCAGGGGGCGGAAACACCATATATTTT. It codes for CASRLMLSGGGNTIYF.

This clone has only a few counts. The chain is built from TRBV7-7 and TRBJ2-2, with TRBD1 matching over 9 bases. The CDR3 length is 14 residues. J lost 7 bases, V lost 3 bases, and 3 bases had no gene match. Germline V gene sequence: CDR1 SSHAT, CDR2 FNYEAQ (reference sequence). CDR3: CASSLGTGIGELFF. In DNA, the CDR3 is TGTGCCAGCAGCTTGGGGACAGGGATCGGGGAGCTGTTTTTT.

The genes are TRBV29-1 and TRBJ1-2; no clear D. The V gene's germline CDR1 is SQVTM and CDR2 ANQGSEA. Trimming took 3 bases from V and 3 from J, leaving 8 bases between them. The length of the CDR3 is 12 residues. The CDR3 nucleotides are TGCAGCGTTGAGGGAGGGCACTATGGCTACACCTTC. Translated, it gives CSVEGGHYGYTF.

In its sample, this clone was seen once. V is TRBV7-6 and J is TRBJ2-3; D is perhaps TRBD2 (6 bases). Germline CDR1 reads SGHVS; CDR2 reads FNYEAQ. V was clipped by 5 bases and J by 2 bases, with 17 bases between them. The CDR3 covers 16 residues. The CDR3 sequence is CASSATGTYATDTQYF. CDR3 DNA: TGTGCCAGCAGCGCAACCGGGACTTATGCCACAGATACGCAGTATTTT. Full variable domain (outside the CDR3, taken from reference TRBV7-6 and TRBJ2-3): GAGVSQSPRYKVTKRGQDVALRCDPISGHVSLYWYRQALGQGPEFLTYFNYEAQQDKSGLPNDRFSAERPEGSISTLTIQRTEQRDSAMYRCASSATGTYATDTQYFGPGTRLTVL.

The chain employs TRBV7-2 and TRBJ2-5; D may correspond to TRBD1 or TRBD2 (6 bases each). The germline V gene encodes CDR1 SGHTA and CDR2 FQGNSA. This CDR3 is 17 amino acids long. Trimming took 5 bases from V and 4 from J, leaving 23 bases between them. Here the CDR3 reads CASSPRGLGGPGETQYF. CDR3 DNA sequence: TGTGCCAGCAGCCCTAGGGGACTGGGGGGCCCTGGAGAGACCCAGTACTTC.

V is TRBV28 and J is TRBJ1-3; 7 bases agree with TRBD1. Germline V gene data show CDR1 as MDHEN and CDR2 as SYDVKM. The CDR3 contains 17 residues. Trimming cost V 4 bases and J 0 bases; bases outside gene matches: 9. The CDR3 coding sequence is TGTGCCAGCAGTTCCTTTAATAGGGGGCACTCTGGAAACACCATATATTTT. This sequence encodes CASSSFNRGHSGNTIYF.

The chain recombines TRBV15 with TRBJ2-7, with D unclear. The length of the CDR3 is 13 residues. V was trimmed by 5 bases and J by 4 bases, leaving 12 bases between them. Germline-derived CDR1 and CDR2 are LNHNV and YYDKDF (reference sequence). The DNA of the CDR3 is TGTGCCACCAGCGAAGGACCACAATACGAGCAGTACTTC. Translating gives CATSEGPQYEQYF.

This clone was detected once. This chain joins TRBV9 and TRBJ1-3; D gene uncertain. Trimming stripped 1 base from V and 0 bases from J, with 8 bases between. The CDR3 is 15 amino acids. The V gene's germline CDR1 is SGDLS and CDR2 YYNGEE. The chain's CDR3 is CASSVTLSSGNTIYF. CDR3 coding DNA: TGTGCCAGCAGCGTAACTCTGAGCTCTGGAAACACCATATATTTT.

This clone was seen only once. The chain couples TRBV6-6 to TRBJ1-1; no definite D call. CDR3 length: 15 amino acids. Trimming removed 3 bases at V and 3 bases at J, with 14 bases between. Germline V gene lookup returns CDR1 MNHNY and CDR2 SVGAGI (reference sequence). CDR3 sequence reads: CASSYRIPADTEAFF. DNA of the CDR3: TGTGCCAGCAGTTATCGGATACCAGCGGACACTGAAGCTTTCTTT.

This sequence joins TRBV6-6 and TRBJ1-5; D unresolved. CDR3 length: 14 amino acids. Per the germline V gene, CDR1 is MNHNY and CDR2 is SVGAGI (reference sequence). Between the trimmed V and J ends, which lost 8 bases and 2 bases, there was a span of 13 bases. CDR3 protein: CASVVRVGNQPQHF. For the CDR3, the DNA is TGTGCCAGCGTGGTCCGGGTGGGCAATCAGCCCCAGCATTTT.

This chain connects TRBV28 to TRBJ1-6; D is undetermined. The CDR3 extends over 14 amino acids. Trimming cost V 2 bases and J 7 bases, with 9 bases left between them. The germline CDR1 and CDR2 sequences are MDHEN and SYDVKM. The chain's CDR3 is CASSLQLSNSPLHF. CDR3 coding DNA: TGTGCCAGCAGTTTACAGTTATCGAATTCACCCCTCCACTTT.

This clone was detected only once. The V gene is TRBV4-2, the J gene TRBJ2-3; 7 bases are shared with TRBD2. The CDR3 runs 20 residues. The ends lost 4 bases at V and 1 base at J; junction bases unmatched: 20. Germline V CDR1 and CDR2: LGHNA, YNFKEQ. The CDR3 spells CASSLNPATAAGYGTDTQYF. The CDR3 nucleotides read TGTGCCAGCAGCCTCAATCCGGCGACCGCAGCGGGGTACGGCACAGATACGCAGTATTTT.

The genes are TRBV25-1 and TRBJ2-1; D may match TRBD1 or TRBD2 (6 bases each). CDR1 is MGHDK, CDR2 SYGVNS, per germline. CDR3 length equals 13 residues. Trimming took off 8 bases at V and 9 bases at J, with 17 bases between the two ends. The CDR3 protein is CASWGRGTGEQFF. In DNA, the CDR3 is TGTGCCAGCTGGGGGCGGGGCACGGGTGAGCAGTTCTTC.

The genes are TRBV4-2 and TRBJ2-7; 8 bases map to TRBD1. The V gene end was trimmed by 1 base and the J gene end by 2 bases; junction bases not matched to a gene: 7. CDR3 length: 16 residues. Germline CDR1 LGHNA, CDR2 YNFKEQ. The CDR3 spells CASSQGVGQVTYEQYF. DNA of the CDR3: TGTGCCAGCAGCCAAGGGGTGGGACAGGTGACCTACGAGCAGTACTTC.

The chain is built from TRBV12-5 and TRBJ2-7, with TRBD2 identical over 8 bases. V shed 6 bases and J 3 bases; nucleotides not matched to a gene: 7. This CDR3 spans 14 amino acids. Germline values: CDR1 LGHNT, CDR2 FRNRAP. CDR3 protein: CASGDTGTSYEQYF. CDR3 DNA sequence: TGTGCTAGTGGAGATACTGGGACTAGCTACGAGCAGTACTTC.